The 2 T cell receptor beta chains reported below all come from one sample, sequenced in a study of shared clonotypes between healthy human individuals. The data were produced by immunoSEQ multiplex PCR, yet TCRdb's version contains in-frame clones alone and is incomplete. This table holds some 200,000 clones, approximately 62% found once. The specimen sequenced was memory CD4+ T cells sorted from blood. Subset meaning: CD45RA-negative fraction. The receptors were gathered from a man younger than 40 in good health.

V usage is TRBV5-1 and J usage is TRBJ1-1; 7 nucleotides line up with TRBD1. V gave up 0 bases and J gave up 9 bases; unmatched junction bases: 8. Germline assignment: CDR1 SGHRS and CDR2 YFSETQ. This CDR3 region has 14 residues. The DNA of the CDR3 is TGCGCCAGCAGCTTGGAGACAGGGAGGACGAAAGCTTTCTTT. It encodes CASSLETGRTKAFF. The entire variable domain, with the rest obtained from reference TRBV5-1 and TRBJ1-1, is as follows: KAGVTQTPRYLIKTRGQQVTLSCSPISGHRSVSWYQQTPGQGLQFLFEYFSETQRNKGNFPGRFSGRQFSNSRSEMNVSTLELGDSALYLCASSLETGRTKAFFGQGTRLTVV.

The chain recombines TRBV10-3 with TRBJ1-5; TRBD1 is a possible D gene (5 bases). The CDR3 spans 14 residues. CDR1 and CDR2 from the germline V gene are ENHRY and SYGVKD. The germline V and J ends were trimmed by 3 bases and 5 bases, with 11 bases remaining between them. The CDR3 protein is CAISERQQDQPQHF. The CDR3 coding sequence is TGTGCCATCAGTGAACGACAGCAAGATCAGCCCCAGCATTTT.